This T cell receptor (beta chain) was sequenced during a study of vaccination and CD4 T cells after COVID-19. Turning to the study itself: The post-vaccine samples came a median around 72 days after dose two (range 14 to 241).

Treatment meaning: approximately nine-day PBMC culture with coronavirus spike peptide pools or control peptides (ViraFEST assay). Once obtained from cultured CD4+ T cells, the DNA was sequenced using the Oncomine TCR Beta short-read assay. Genomic DNA extraction was carried out from cultured CD4+ T cells. TCRdb analysed the PCR reads with MiXCR anew, one entry per CDR3 protein. This table has approximately 18,000 distinct CDR3 sequences, about half appearing once. Points on this clonotype: Its antigen is unidentified.

The specimen was CD4+ T cells from blood, cultured in vitro, collected after SARS-CoV-2 vaccination. This TCR derives from a human donor who had recovered from COVID-19.

The CDR3: CASSADGEAFF. In DNA, the CDR3 is TGTGCCAGCAGCGCCGACGGTGAAGCTTTCTTT. This chain connects TRBV2 to TRBJ1-1; D not certain. The germline V gene has CDR1 SNHLY and CDR2 FYNNEI. The CDR3 has 11 amino acids. Trimming removed 6 bases at V and 7 bases at J, with 9 bases between.